These 20 T cell receptor beta chains were all obtained from the same sample, sequenced in a study of T cells in Graves' hyperthyroidism and ophthalmopathy. RNA transcripts were the template for amplifying TCR beta CDR3 regions. Researchers ran a first-round RT-PCR on the TCR CDR3 using the HTBI primer set. TCRdb called the multiplex PCR reads again in MiXCR, with one record for every CDR3 protein. The sample has under 350,000 distinct CDR3 sequences, over 15% seen once. Material for sequencing was blood. Receptors were obtained from a woman aged 60-75 years with Graves' ophthalmopathy.

This chain connects TRBV12-3 or TRBV12-4 to TRBJ1-5, with 7 bases identical to TRBD1. V trimming: 2 bases; J trimming: 4 bases; junction bases outside the gene matches: 5. This CDR3 has 15 amino acids. The CDR3 here is CASSLKTGRNQPQHF. CDR3 in DNA: TGTGCCAGCAGTTTAAAGACAGGGAGAAATCAGCCCCAGCATTTT.

This clonotype was seen repeatedly, ten times or more. This chain joins TRBV7-2 and TRBJ1-6; a possible D gene is TRBD1 (5 bases). This CDR3 is 13 amino acids long. V was pared by 3 bases and J by 11 bases, with 11 bases between. CDR1 SGHTA and CDR2 FQGNSA come from the germline V gene. The CDR3 reads CASSLGGSAPLHF. Written as DNA, the CDR3 is TGTGCCAGCAGCTTGGGGGGTTCGGCACCCCTCCACTTT.

This chain connects TRBV20-1 to TRBJ1-2; 7 bases agree with TRBD1. The CDR3 totals 14 residues. From germline, CDR1 is DFQATT and CDR2 SNEGSKA (reference sequence). Germline trimming cut 6 bases from V and 1 base from J; bases unmatched to any gene: 8. CDR3 residues: CSAVGGGVNYGYTF. CDR3 nucleotide sequence: TGCAGTGCCGTGGGAGGGGGCGTTAACTATGGCTACACCTTC.

The rearrangement links TRBV5-1 to TRBJ1-4; D is unclear. The CDR3 runs 13 residues. CDR1 and CDR2 from the germline V gene are SGHRS and YFSETQ. The ends were cut back, 3 bases at V and 4 bases at J, with 7 bases in the middle. The CDR3 protein is CASSSRGNEKLFF. As DNA, the CDR3 is TGCGCCAGCAGCTCCCGGGGTAATGAAAAACTGTTTTTT. Full variable domain (missing parts from reference TRBV5-1 and TRBJ1-4): KAGVTQTPRYLIKTRGQQVTLSCSPISGHRSVSWYQQTPGQGLQFLFEYFSETQRNKGNFPGRFSGRQFSNSRSEMNVSTLELGDSALYLCASSSRGNEKLFFGSGTQLSVL.

There are many counts of this clonotype. The J gene is TRBJ2-6, the V gene TRBV7-9; 7 nucleotides agree with TRBD1. There are 14 residues in the CDR3. The V gene end was trimmed by 9 bases and the J gene end by 4 bases; junction bases not matched to a gene: 6. The germline V gene encodes CDR1 SEHNR and CDR2 FQNEAQ (reference sequence). The CDR3 DNA reads TGTGCCAGTGACGACAGGGCCGGGGCCAACGTCCTGACTTTC. Translated, it gives CASDDRAGANVLTF.

This clonotype was seen a handful of times. The chain links TRBV6-1 to TRBJ1-6; D gene ambiguous. Germline V gene lookup returns CDR1 MNHNS and CDR2 SASEGT. This CDR3 is 15 amino acids long. Trimming stripped 0 bases from V and 6 bases from J, with 9 bases between. The CDR3 region is CASSEAQLSNSPLHF. The CDR3 DNA is TGTGCCAGCAGTGAAGCGCAGCTTAGTAATTCACCCCTCCACTTT.

The sample holds many counts of this clonotype. The CDR3 sequence is CASSLGGNTIYF. In nucleotides, the CDR3 is TGTGCCAGCAGCTTGGGGGGAAACACCATATATTTT. This chain joins TRBV7-2 and TRBJ1-3; D is ambiguous. The CDR3 loop spans 12 amino acids. Trimming removed 3 bases from V and 4 bases from J, with 4 bases in between. Germline V CDR1 and CDR2: SGHTA, FQGNSA.

A word on this clonotype: Being one base from a much bigger clone, this may be a read error. The chain recombines TRBV7-2 with TRBJ1-2, with TRBD1 matching 8 bases. Germline V gives CDR1 SGHTA, CDR2 FQGNSA. The CDR3 extends over 13 amino acids. CDR3: CAGSLVGQGWATF. The CDR3 nucleotides are TGTGCCGGCAGCTTAGTCGGACAGGGATGGGCCACCTTC.

V gene TRBV5-1 combines with J gene TRBJ2-7, with 7 bases fitting TRBD1. The V and J ends lost 1 base and 5 bases, in that order; junction bases with no gene match: 6. In germline, CDR1 is SGHRS, CDR2 YFSETQ. The CDR3 is 14 residues long. This CDR3 is CASSLKRGQNEQYF. CDR3 nucleotide sequence: TGCGCCAGCAGCTTGAAAAGGGGGCAGAACGAGCAGTACTTC.

Turning to this clonotype: A much larger clone sits a single nucleotide away, making a read error possible. The chain uses TRBV18 and TRBJ1-2, with D perhaps matching TRBD1 (6 bases). Germline assignment: CDR1 KGHSH and CDR2 LQKENI. V was cut by 3 bases and J by 7 bases, with 12 bases left in between. The CDR3 has 13 amino acids. The CDR3 bases are TGTGCCAGCTCACCGAGACAGGAAGGTGGCTACACCTTC. Translation gives CASSPRQEGGYTF.

In its sample, this clonotype was seen many times. V is TRBV2 and J is TRBJ2-5, with D possibly called TRBD1 or TRBD2 (5 bases each). The CDR3 is 14 residues long. CDR1 SNHLY and CDR2 FYNNEI come from the germline V gene. The V end lost 7 bases, the J end lost 5 bases, and 17 bases lay between the germline ends. This CDR3 is CASKMSWGGETQYF. CDR3 DNA sequence: TGTGCCAGCAAGATGTCCTGGGGCGGGGAGACCCAGTACTTC.

This clonotype showed up many times. CDR3 DNA: TGTGCCAGCAGCTTGGAGTATAGCAATCAGCCCCAGCATTTT. Its protein product is CASSLEYSNQPQHF. This chain connects TRBV11-2 to TRBJ1-5; D call uncertain. From germline, CDR1 is SGHAT and CDR2 FQNNGV. The V end was cut by 3 bases, the J end by 0 bases, with 6 bases between. The CDR3 has 14 amino acids.

J is TRBJ2-7 and V is TRBV27; a weak D match, TRBD2 (6 bases). With 4 bases removed from V and 3 bases from J, the gap between germline ends came to 13 bases. The length of the CDR3 is 14 residues. Germline CDR1 MNHEY, CDR2 SMNVEV (reference sequence). The CDR3 sequence is CASSYRDSYYEQYF. CDR3 DNA: TGTGCCAGCAGTTACCGGGACTCTTACTACGAGCAGTACTTC.

This clonotype appeared many times. V gene TRBV7-9 combines with J gene TRBJ2-7; TRBD1 agrees at 8 bases. With V trimmed by 5 bases and J by 4 bases, 4 bases remained unmatched. CDR1 SEHNR and CDR2 FQNEAQ come from the germline V gene (reference sequence). The CDR3 sequence is 13 residues long. The CDR3 protein is CASSPRDRYEQYF. The CDR3, as DNA: TGTGCCAGCAGCCCGCGGGACAGGTACGAGCAGTACTTC.

This clonotype was counted at least ten times. The genes are TRBV19 and TRBJ1-1, with a possible D match to TRBD1 (5 bases). This CDR3 region has 13 residues. Looked up from germline, CDR1 is LNHDA and CDR2 is SQIVND (reference sequence). Between the trimmed V and J ends, which lost 5 bases and 4 bases, there was a span of 11 bases. CDR3 sequence: CASSVQGGTEAFF. The CDR3 DNA sequence: TGTGCCAGTAGTGTCCAGGGCGGCACTGAAGCTTTCTTT.

This clonotype was observed a handful of times. The V call is TRBV30, the J call TRBJ1-1; D is possibly TRBD1 (5 bases). Germline assignment: CDR1 GTSNPN and CDR2 SVGIG (reference sequence). Trimming pared 3 bases from V and 9 bases from J, leaving 17 bases between. This CDR3 is built from 13 residues. The CDR3 protein is CAWRGLGVGKAFF. The CDR3 nucleotides are TGTGCCTGGAGGGGGCTTGGGGTGGGAAAAGCTTTCTTT.

CDR3 nucleotide sequence: TGTGCCAGCAGCCAAGATTCCCTCCGGACAGGGTGGAACTATGGCTACACCTTC. As protein: CASSQDSLRTGWNYGYTF. The chain has TRBV4-2 and TRBJ1-2, with 8 bases aligning to TRBD1. Losses at the gene ends were 0 bases for V and 2 bases for J; bases not matched to a gene: 11. Germline assignment: CDR1 LGHNA and CDR2 YNFKEQ. The CDR3 loop spans 18 amino acids.

In its sample, this clonotype was seen many times. The chain links TRBV20-1 to TRBJ2-7; a weak D match, TRBD2 (6 bases). Germline-derived CDR1 and CDR2 are DFQATT and SNEGSKA (reference sequence). CDR3 length: 18 residues. The ends were cut back, 2 bases at V and 0 bases at J, with 23 bases in the middle. The CDR3 region has the DNA TGCAGTGCTAGATTTAACGGGGGAGAGGGTCCTATCTCCTACGAGCAGTACTTC. It yields the protein CSARFNGGEGPISYEQYF.

In its sample, this clonotype was seen many times. V is TRBV18 and J is TRBJ2-1; no reliable D call. Germline-derived CDR1 and CDR2 are KGHSH and LQKENI. The V gene lost 2 bases and the J gene lost 0 bases, with 11 bases spanning the gap. This CDR3 spans 16 amino acids. CDR3 nucleotides: TGTGCCAGCTCACCAAGTCACGGGTACTCCTACAATGAGCAGTTCTTC. Translating it yields CASSPSHGYSYNEQFF. Looking up the rest from reference TRBV18 and TRBJ2-1 gives the full variable domain: NAGVMQNPRHLVRRRGQEARLRCSPMKGHSHVYWYRQLPEEGLKFMVYLQKENIIDESGMPKERFSAEFPKEGPSILRIQQVVRGDSAAYFCASSPSHGYSYNEQFFGPGTRLTVL.

At least ten counts were recorded for this clonotype. This sequence joins TRBV6-2 or TRBV6-3 and TRBJ1-1; D is uncertain. Germline assignment: CDR1 MNHEY and CDR2 SVGEGT. The CDR3 sequence is 12 residues long. V was cut by 7 bases and J by 0 bases, with 6 bases left in between. The CDR3 spells CASIDLNTEAFF. As DNA, the CDR3 is TGTGCCAGCATCGACTTGAACACTGAAGCTTTCTTT.